The rows below give T cell receptor beta chains drawn from one sample of a study of control samples from healthy donors and cancer patients. Data came from immunoSEQ multiplex PCR; TCRdb stores just in-frame clones and leaves some out. The sample carries approximately 180,000 clones, about 90% recorded once. The specimen was blood. These receptors came from a woman aged 40 to 50 in good health. Each CDR3 is given with its conserved first and last residue.

j_call v_call cdr3_aa
TRBJ1-1 TRBV6-1 CASSEGLGAFF
TRBJ2-3 TRBV5-1 CASSSGLAGGDTQYF
TRBJ1-2 TRBV6-1 CASSELGGYGYTF
TRBJ1-1 TRBV5-5 CASSWRERAFF
TRBJ1-2 TRBV4-1 CASSPREGNYGYTF
TRBJ1-1 TRBV5-6 CASSRGSTEAFF
TRBJ2-7 TRBV27 CASSHGRGAYEQYF
TRBJ2-1 TRBV4-1 CASSQGIGHNEQFF
TRBJ1-4 TRBV18 CASSPQGLFEKLFF
TRBJ1-1 TRBV21-1 CASSMDSEAFF
TRBJ2-1 TRBV2 CASSTFGGGNEQFF
TRBJ1-4 TRBV7-6 CASSPPSTTNEKLFF
TRBJ2-2 TRBV5-6 CASSTLTGELFF
TRBJ2-2 TRBV24-1 CASSFGRESNHRGAVF
TRBJ2-5 TRBV11-3 CASPLGPSRTRRTQYF
TRBJ1-4 TRBV5-4 CASSLVGDGNEKLFF
TRBJ2-7 TRBV6-5 CASSYSGGESSYEQYF
TRBJ2-2 TRBV18 CASSGQGNTGELFF
TRBJ1-2 TRBV3-1/TRBV3-2 CASSQDSKGGFDGYTF
TRBJ2-7 TRBV7-9 CASSSGTSYEQYF
TRBJ1-2 TRBV7-9 CASSRLGTVYGYTF
TRBJ2-7 TRBV9 CASSKTGSSYEQYF
TRBJ2-5 TRBV7-9 CASSPNQETQYF
TRBJ2-3 TRBV5-5 CASSLGGLGFTDTQYF
TRBJ1-3 TRBV13 CASSLWAAASGNTIYF
TRBJ2-5 TRBV6-5 CASSYSAGEMVETQYF
TRBJ2-1 TRBV25-1 CASSEHRGRTNEQFF
TRBJ2-1 TRBV3-1/TRBV3-2 CASSQVSRGLYNEQFF
TRBJ1-2 TRBV6-5 CASREYRQGGYGYTF